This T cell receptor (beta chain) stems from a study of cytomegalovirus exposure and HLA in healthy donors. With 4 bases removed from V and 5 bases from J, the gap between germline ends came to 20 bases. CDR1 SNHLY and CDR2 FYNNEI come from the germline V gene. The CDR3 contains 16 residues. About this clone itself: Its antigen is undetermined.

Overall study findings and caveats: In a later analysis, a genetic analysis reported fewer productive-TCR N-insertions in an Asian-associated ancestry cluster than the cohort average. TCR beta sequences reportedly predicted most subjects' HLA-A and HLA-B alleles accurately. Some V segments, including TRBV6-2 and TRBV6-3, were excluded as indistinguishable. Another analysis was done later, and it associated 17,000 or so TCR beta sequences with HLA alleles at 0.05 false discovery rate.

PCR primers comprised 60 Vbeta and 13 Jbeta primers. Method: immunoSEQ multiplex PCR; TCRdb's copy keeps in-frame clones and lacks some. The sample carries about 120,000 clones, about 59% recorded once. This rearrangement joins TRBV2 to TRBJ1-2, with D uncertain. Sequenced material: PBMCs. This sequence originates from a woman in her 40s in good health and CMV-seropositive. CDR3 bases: TGTGCCAGCAGTGCGGCACAGCCTAACCCGTTATATGGCTACACCTTC. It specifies CASSAAQPNPLYGYTF.